Following are 13 T cell receptor beta chains from one sample sequenced in a study of cytomegalovirus exposure and HLA in healthy donors. Amplification used 60 Vbeta primers and 13 Jbeta primers. The data were produced by immunoSEQ multiplex PCR, yet TCRdb's version contains in-frame clones alone and is incomplete. This table holds roughly 80,000 clones, over 65% found once. Source material: PBMCs. These receptors came from a woman in her forties in good health and CMV-seropositive.

The count of this clone is one. V gene TRBV5-6 combines with J gene TRBJ1-2; TRBD1 aligns across 9 bases. The germline V gene encodes CDR1 SGHDT and CDR2 YYEEEE. The CDR3 sequence is 16 residues long. The trim removed 4 bases at V and 1 base at J, leaving 8 bases unmatched. Written as DNA, the CDR3 is TGTGCCAGCAGCCAACAGGGGGCACAAATTAACTATGGCTACACCTTC. As protein: CASSQQGAQINYGYTF.

This clone was counted only a few times. The chain couples TRBV7-2 to TRBJ1-1; 10 bases align to TRBD1. The CDR3 spans 14 residues. Germline CDR1 reads SGHTA; CDR2 reads FQGNSA. V lost 5 bases to trimming and J lost 5 bases; unmatched junction nucleotides: 5. The CDR3 sequence is CASSGRDRGTEAFF. CDR3 nucleotides: TGTGCCAGCAGCGGCCGGGACAGGGGAACTGAAGCTTTCTTT.

CDR3 in amino acids: CASSLAGSFSEQYF. CDR3 nucleotide sequence: TGTGCCAGCAGCTTAGCCGGGAGCTTCTCCGAGCAGTACTTC. The chain employs TRBV7-9 and TRBJ2-7; weak D call: TRBD2 (6 bases). This CDR3 has 14 residues. In germline, CDR1 is SEHNR, CDR2 FQNEAQ (reference sequence). The V end was cut by 0 bases, the J end by 6 bases, with 12 bases between. The full variable domain, rest sourced from reference TRBV7-9 and TRBJ2-7, is DTGVSQNPRHKITKRGQNVTFRCDPISEHNRLYWYRQTLGQGPEFLTYFQNEAQLEKSRLLSDRFSAERPKGSFSTLEIQRTEQGDSAMYLCASSLAGSFSEQYFGPGTRLTVT.

V gene TRBV5-1 combines with J gene TRBJ1-3; D not certain. The CDR3 runs to 17 residues. Germline-derived CDR1 and CDR2 are SGHRS and YFSETQ. The germline V and J ends were trimmed by 3 bases and 0 bases, with 16 bases remaining between them. The chain's CDR3 is CASSWEVGRTSGNTIYF. CDR3 coding DNA: TGCGCCAGCAGCTGGGAGGTCGGCAGAACCTCTGGAAACACCATATATTTT.

The chain recombines TRBV19 with TRBJ2-2; perhaps TRBD2 as D (6 bases). Germline CDR1 reads LNHDA; CDR2 reads SQIVND (reference sequence). CDR3 size: 16 residues. Trimming pared 4 bases from V and 5 bases from J, leaving 17 bases between. CDR3 amino acids: CASSTGRLVVTGELFF. CDR3 in DNA: TGTGCCAGTAGTACTGGGAGACTAGTAGTGACCGGGGAGCTGTTTTTT. Full variable domain (remainder filled in from reference TRBV19 and TRBJ2-2): DGGITQSPKYLFRKEGQNVTLSCEQNLNHDAMYWYRQDPGQGLRLIYYSQIVNDFQKGDIAEGYSVSREKKESFPLTVTSAQKNPTAFYLCASSTGRLVVTGELFFGEGSRLTVL.

This clone was counted a single time. This chain joins TRBV29-1 and TRBJ2-5, with 13 bases matching TRBD2. The CDR3 is 14 amino acids. Germline V gene lookup returns CDR1 SQVTM and CDR2 ANQGSEA. Trimming at V came to 6 bases and at J to 3 bases, leaving 4 bases not matched to a gene. CDR3 sequence reads: CSVAGLAGEETQYF. The CDR3 coding sequence is TGCAGCGTCGCCGGACTAGCGGGAGAAGAGACCCAGTACTTC.

The chain recombines TRBV11-3 with TRBJ2-3; possible D gene TRBD1, 5 bases. This CDR3 region has 15 residues. V was pared by 2 bases and J by 0 bases, with 9 bases between. Germline V gene sequence: CDR1 SGHNT, CDR2 YENEEA. The CDR3 region is CASSLTGASTDTQYF. The CDR3, as DNA: TGTGCCAGCAGCTTAACAGGAGCTAGCACAGATACGCAGTATTTT.

The chain joins TRBV19 to TRBJ2-7; TRBD1 agrees at 9 bases. V was pared by 5 bases and J by 4 bases, with 9 bases of the junction left unmatched. CDR3 length equals 15 residues. Germline CDR1 is LNHDA and CDR2 is SQIVND (reference sequence). Here the CDR3 reads CASSPETGGLYEQYF. CDR3 DNA sequence: TGTGCCAGTAGTCCGGAGACAGGGGGGTTGTACGAGCAGTACTTC.

The genes are TRBV5-5 and TRBJ1-1; D may be TRBD1 (6 bases). Germline CDR1 and CDR2: SGHKS and YYEKEE (reference sequence). The V end lost 1 base, the J end lost 2 bases, and 12 bases lay between the germline ends. The CDR3 spans 15 residues. In DNA, the CDR3 is TGTGCCAGCAGCTTGCCAAGGGGGGGTAACACTGAAGCTTTCTTT. Translation: CASSLPRGGNTEAFF.

This clone has a handful of counts. The chain carries TRBV12-1 and TRBJ2-7; the D call in the table, TRBD1, was not verified against the DNA. TRBV12-1 counts as a pseudogene. This CDR3 region has 15 residues. The CDR3 DNA follows: TGTGCCAGCAGCTTTAATCGTGGGCCAGACTACGAGCAGTACTTC. Translating gives CASSFNRGPDYEQYF.

The J gene is TRBJ1-1, the V gene TRBV7-8; TRBD1 might be the D (5 bases). The CDR3 length is 12 residues. V lost 5 bases, J lost 7 bases, and 11 bases lay in between. The germline V gene encodes CDR1 SGHVS and CDR2 FQNEAQ. The CDR3 sequence: CASSPRTLEAFF. CDR3 bases: TGTGCCAGCAGCCCGAGGACACTTGAAGCTTTCTTT.

This clone was counted many times. The rearrangement links TRBV4-1 to TRBJ2-3, with 8 positions matching TRBD1. From germline, CDR1 is MGHRA and CDR2 YSYEKL. Trimming removed 2 bases from V and 1 base from J; junction bases left unmatched: 5. The CDR3 is 16 amino acids. The CDR3 DNA is TGCGCCAGCAGCCAATCCGGGACAGGAGGCACAGATACGCAGTATTTT. As protein: CASSQSGTGGTDTQYF.

The chain links TRBV7-9 to TRBJ2-1; 11 bases are a match to TRBD2. The trim removed 2 bases at V and 10 bases at J, leaving 4 bases unmatched. The CDR3 loop spans 14 amino acids. CDR1 and CDR2 (germline): SEHNR, FQNEAQ (reference sequence). The CDR3 coding sequence is TGTGCCAGCAGCTTAACTAGCGGGAGTGACGAGCAGTTCTTC. Translating it yields CASSLTSGSDEQFF. The variable domain in full, with the rest retrieved from reference TRBV7-9 and TRBJ2-1, is DTGVSQNPRHKITKRGQNVTFRCDPISEHNRLYWYRQTLGQGPEFLTYFQNEAQLEKSRLLSDRFSAERPKGSFSTLEIQRTEQGDSAMYLCASSLTSGSDEQFFGPGTRLTVL.